This T cell receptor (beta chain) originates from a study of control samples from healthy donors and cancer patients. Using immunoSEQ multiplex PCR, the repertoire was profiled, and TCRdb retains in-frame clones only, with some absent. In the table there are some 79,000 clones, roughly 90% of which are singletons. The CDR3 totals 15 residues. From germline, CDR1 is SGHDT and CDR2 YYEEEE. Trimming removed 4 bases from V and 7 bases from J; junction bases left unmatched: 9. This clonotype was obtained from a woman between 45 and 60 years old in good health. Sample: blood. This rearrangement joins TRBV5-6 to TRBJ1-5; 9 nucleotides agree with TRBD1. CDR3 residues: CASSPYRGPWQPQHF. The DNA of the CDR3 is TGTGCCAGCAGCCCGTACAGGGGGCCATGGCAGCCCCAGCATTTT.